This T cell receptor beta chain originates from a study of blood T cell repertoires in COVID-19. Study summary: COVID-19 samples, acute and convalescent, were from the United States, Italy and Spain. Sources were T cells, B-cell-depleted T cells, or PBMCs; the material itself was cDNA or gDNA.

Germline CDR1 SGHRS, CDR2 YFSETQ. V lost 2 bases to trimming and J lost 3 bases, with 9 bases between them. The CDR3 is 13 residues long. This clone came up once. Authors' analysis steps: From reference gene primer amplification, estimates of nucleated cell counts were derived. TCRdb's table, derived via immunoSEQ multiplex PCR, lists solely in-frame clones and lacks some. That table is the source of V, J and clone size, and D and trimming were worked out from the DNA. This table holds more than 150,000 clones, 85% to 90% found once. This sequence was found in a woman aged 40 to 55 with acute or convalescent COVID-19. The genes are TRBV5-1 and TRBJ2-7; TRBD1 might be the D (5 bases). Sequencing used peripheral blood. The CDR3 sequence: CASSLQEHYEQYF. CDR3 bases: TGCGCCAGCAGCTTACAGGAGCACTACGAGCAGTACTTC.